This T cell receptor beta chain was captured by sequencing in a study of blood T cell repertoires in COVID-19. Study-wide context: In each case, the material was cDNA or gDNA derived from T cells, B-cell-depleted T cells, or PBMCs.

In the study's own analysis: Estimates of nucleated cell counts were drawn from the amplification of reference gene primers. Data came from immunoSEQ multiplex PCR; TCRdb stores just in-frame clones and leaves some out. V, J and clone size derive from that table, while D and trimming were established from the DNA sequence. Among more than 200,000 clones, 90% to 95% were seen once, and the ten largest hold less than 2.5%. Everyone who took part was about 18 to 90 years old, and they came from 20 to 25 US areas. This TCR was sampled from a woman aged 18 to 35 who had recovered from COVID-19. Specimen: PBMCs or T cells enriched from blood (not recorded which).

The CDR3 loop is CASNRGLNQPQHF. The CDR3 DNA is TGTGCCAGCAACCGAGGGCTGAATCAGCCCCAGCATTTT. The chain joins TRBV6-5 to TRBJ1-5; D call uncertain. CDR1 MNHEY and CDR2 SVGAGI come from the germline V gene. V was trimmed by 7 bases and J by 4 bases, leaving 11 bases between them. This CDR3 region has 13 residues.